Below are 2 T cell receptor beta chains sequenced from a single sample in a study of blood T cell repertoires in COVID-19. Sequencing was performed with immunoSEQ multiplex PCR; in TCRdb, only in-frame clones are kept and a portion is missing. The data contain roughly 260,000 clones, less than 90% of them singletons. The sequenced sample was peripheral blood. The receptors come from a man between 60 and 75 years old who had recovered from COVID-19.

CDR3 sequence: CASSFERGASYEQYF. The CDR3 nucleotides read TGTGCCAGCAGCTTTGAGCGGGGGGCGTCCTACGAGCAGTACTTC. This sequence joins TRBV7-9 and TRBJ2-7; 9 nucleotides line up with TRBD2. The V and J ends lost 3 bases and 1 base, in that order; junction bases with no gene match: 4. CDR1 is SEHNR and CDR2 is FQNEAQ in the germline V gene (reference sequence). This CDR3 comprises 15 residues.

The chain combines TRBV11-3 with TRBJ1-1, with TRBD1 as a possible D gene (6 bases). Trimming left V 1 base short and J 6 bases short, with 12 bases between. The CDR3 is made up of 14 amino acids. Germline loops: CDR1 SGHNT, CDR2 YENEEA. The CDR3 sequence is CASSLGEGVSEAFF. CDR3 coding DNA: TGTGCCAGCAGCTTAGGAGAGGGGGTTTCTGAAGCTTTCTTT.